This TCR beta chain was obtained from a study of OX40 agonist ivuxolimab in advanced cancers. In the study overall: Partial responses were achieved by three patients, of whom one had hepatocellular carcinoma and two had cutaneous melanoma. Study-wide points: In general, CD8+ T cells held more expanded clones than CD4+ did, on average.

In regard to this clone: Its antigen is still unknown.

Method: immunoSEQ multiplex PCR; TCRdb's copy keeps in-frame clones and lacks some. Of roughly 140,000 clones in the sample, 94% are singletons; the top ten hold 0.31%. V was clipped by 4 bases and J by 7 bases; unmatched bases: 8. Germline V gene lookup returns CDR1 SGHVS and CDR2 FNYEAQ. The CDR3 spans 15 residues. This sequence originates from an adult with an advanced solid tumor such as melanoma, head and neck, liver or kidney cancer. This chain joins TRBV7-6 and TRBJ2-1, with 9 bases identical to TRBD1. This material consisted of CD4+ or CD8+ T cells sorted from blood, taken in a trial of the OX40 agonist ivuxolimab. The CDR3 loop is CASSYWDRDANEQFF. The CDR3 region has the DNA TGTGCCAGCAGCTACTGGGACAGGGATGCTAATGAGCAGTTCTTC. Supplemented by reference TRBV7-6 and TRBJ2-1, the full variable domain reads GAGVSQSPRYKVTKRGQDVALRCDPISGHVSLYWYRQALGQGPEFLTYFNYEAQQDKSGLPNDRFSAERPEGSISTLTIQRTEQRDSAMYRCASSYWDRDANEQFFGPGTRLTVL.